Listed here is a single TCR beta chain. Its specificity is unknown. The data belong to a study of cytomegalovirus exposure and HLA in healthy donors. General observations from the study: Reportedly, diagnosis of cytomegalovirus status by the classifier showed high specificity and sensitivity. According to the study, about 180 TCR beta chains were cytomegalovirus-associated.

This donor lacks a recorded CMV serostatus. Primers for the PCR totalled 60 Vbeta and 13 Jbeta. Clones were read by immunoSEQ multiplex PCR, and TCRdb kept only the in-frame ones, dropping some. The top ten hold roughly 2% of the sample, which has about 160,000 clones, over 80% seen once. Sequencing was performed on PBMCs. This sequence originates from a human donor in good health.

CDR3 amino acids: CASSLVQGAIWEQYF. The CDR3 DNA reads as TGTGCCAGCAGCTTAGTGCAGGGGGCAATATGGGAGCAGTACTTC. The rearrangement joins TRBV7-9 to TRBJ2-7; TRBD1 matches at 8 bases. CDR1 SEHNR and CDR2 FQNEAQ come from the germline V gene (reference sequence). The V segment lost 1 base and the J segment 7 bases; nucleotides outside the gene matches: 9. The CDR3 has 15 amino acids.